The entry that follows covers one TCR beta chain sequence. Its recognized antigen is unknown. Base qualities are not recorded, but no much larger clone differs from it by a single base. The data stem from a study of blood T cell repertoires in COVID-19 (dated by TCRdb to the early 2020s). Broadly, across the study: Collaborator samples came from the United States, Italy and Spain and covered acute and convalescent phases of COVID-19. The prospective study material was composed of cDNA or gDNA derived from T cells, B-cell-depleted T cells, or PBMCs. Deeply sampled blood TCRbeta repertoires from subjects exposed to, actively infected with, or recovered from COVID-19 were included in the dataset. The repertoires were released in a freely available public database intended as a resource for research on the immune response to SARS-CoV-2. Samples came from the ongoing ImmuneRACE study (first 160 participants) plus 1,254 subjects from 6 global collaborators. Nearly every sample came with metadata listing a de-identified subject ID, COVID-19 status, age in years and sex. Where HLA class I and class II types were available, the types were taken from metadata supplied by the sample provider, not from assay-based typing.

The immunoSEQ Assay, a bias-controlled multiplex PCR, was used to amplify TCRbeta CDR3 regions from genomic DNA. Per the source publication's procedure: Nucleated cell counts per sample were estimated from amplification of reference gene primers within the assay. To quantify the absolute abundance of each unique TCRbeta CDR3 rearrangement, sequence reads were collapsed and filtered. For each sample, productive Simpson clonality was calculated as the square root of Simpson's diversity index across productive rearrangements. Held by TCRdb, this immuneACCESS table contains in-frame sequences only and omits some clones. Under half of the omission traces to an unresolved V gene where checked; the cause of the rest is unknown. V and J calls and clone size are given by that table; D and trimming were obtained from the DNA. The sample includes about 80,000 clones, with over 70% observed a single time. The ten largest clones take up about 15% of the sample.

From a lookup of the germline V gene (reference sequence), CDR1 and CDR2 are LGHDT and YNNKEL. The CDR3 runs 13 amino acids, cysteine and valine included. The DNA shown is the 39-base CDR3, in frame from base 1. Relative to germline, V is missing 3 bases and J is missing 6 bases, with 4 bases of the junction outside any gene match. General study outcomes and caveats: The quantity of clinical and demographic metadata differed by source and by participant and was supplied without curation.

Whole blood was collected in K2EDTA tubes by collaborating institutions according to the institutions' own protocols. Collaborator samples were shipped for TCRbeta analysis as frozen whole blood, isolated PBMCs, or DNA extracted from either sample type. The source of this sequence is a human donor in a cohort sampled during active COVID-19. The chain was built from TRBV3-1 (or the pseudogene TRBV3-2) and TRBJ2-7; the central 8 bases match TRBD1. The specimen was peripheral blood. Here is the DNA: TGTGCCAGCAGCCAGACAGGGGATCGCGAGCAGTACGTC. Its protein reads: CASSQTGDREQYV.